The next 30 T cell receptor beta chains were all read from a single sample in a study of cytomegalovirus exposure and HLA in healthy donors. A multiplex PCR was run with 60 Vbeta primers and 13 Jbeta primers. Profiled with immunoSEQ multiplex PCR; TCRdb holds only in-frame clones, not every one. The sample lists some 120,000 clones, 77% occurring once. Sequenced input: PBMCs. These receptor sequences come from a man aged 18-30 years in good health and CMV-seropositive.

This rearrangement joins TRBV27 to TRBJ2-5; TRBD2 matches at 11 bases. The germline V gene has CDR1 MNHEY and CDR2 SMNVEV (reference sequence). Losses at the gene ends were 5 bases for V and 0 bases for J; bases not matched to a gene: 11. CDR3 length equals 18 residues. The CDR3 bases are TGTGCCAGCAGTCCCCTCACGTTACTAGCGGGGGACCAAGAGACCCAGTACTTC. This codes for CASSPLTLLAGDQETQYF.

The chain joins TRBV6-4 to TRBJ2-6; tentatively, D is TRBD1 (5 bases). Germline V gene data show CDR1 as MRHNA and CDR2 as SNTAGT. Trimming removed 2 bases at V and 4 bases at J, with 12 bases between. This CDR3 comprises 16 residues. Here the CDR3 DNA reads TGTGCCAGCAGTGACCCAGGGTTAACAGGGGCCAACGTCCTGACTTTC. This gives the protein CASSDPGLTGANVLTF.

This chain links TRBV19 with TRBJ2-1; the match to TRBD2 covers 9 bases. V gave up 7 bases and J gave up 8 bases; unmatched junction bases: 15. Germline assignment: CDR1 LNHDA and CDR2 SQIVND (reference sequence). This CDR3 has 16 amino acids. CDR3 loop: CASTLRGLAPADEQFF. The CDR3 coding sequence is TGTGCCAGTACGTTACGGGGACTAGCACCCGCAGATGAGCAGTTCTTC.

Concerning this clone: A junction boundary mismatches the germline segment, possibly from a read error. At the DNA level, this CDR3 is encoded by other sequences in the same sample as well. This sequence joins TRBV6-5 and TRBJ1-5, with 9 bases fitting TRBD1. This CDR3 has 14 amino acids. CDR1 is MNHEY and CDR2 is SVGAGI in the germline V gene. CDR3 bases: TGTGCCAGCAGCCGGACAGGGGAGGATCAGCCTCAGCATTTT. Its translation is CASSRTGEDQPQHF.

The rearrangement joins TRBV11-2 to TRBJ2-2, with D maybe TRBD2 (6 bases). The germline V gene encodes CDR1 SGHAT and CDR2 FQNNGV. This CDR3 spans 17 amino acids. V lost 4 bases and J lost 7, with 22 bases in between. CDR3 sequence reads: CASSSPLGRLVSGELFF. CDR3 nucleotides: TGTGCCAGCAGCTCCCCTCTGGGTCGACTAGTTAGCGGGGAGCTGTTTTTT.

The chain employs TRBV6-6 and TRBJ2-1; possibly TRBD1 for D (6 bases). Between the trimmed V and J ends, which lost 6 bases and 2 bases, there was a span of 11 bases. The CDR3 loop spans 14 amino acids. Germline values: CDR1 MNHNY, CDR2 SVGAGI (reference sequence). The CDR3 nucleotides are TGTGCCAGCAGGTCCGGGACACCCTACAATGAGCAGTTCTTC. It yields the protein CASRSGTPYNEQFF.

The rearrangement joins TRBV2 to TRBJ2-1; D may be TRBD1 (7 bases). Germline values: CDR1 SNHLY, CDR2 FYNNEI. CDR3 size: 13 residues. V lost 4 bases and J lost 8, with 12 bases in between. CDR3 sequence reads: CASSAEGADEQFF. The DNA of the CDR3 is TGTGCCAGCAGTGCGGAGGGGGCTGATGAGCAGTTCTTC.

The V gene is TRBV7-9, the J gene TRBJ2-5, with D possibly being TRBD1 (6 bases). The J call is doubtful: the DNA matches TRBJ2-7 better. Germline V CDR1 and CDR2: SEHNR, FQNEAQ (reference sequence). This CDR3 has 18 residues. CDR3 sequence (DNA): TGTGCCAGCAGCTTAGGTACGGACAGTTCCCTGAGAACCTACGAGCAGTACTTC. Translated: CASSLGTDSSLRTYEQYF.

The chain joins TRBV5-1 to TRBJ1-5; no definite D call. CDR3 length: 14 residues. The V end was cut by 2 bases, the J end by 0 bases, with 6 bases between. Germline CDR1 reads SGHRS; CDR2 reads YFSETQ. CDR3 sequence: CASSFAGSNQPQHF. As DNA, the CDR3 is TGCGCCAGCAGCTTCGCGGGTAGCAATCAGCCCCAGCATTTT.

The rearrangement joins TRBV2 to TRBJ1-5; 7 bases line up with TRBD1. In germline, CDR1 is SNHLY, CDR2 FYNNEI. CDR3 size: 15 residues. The V segment lost 6 bases and the J segment 1 base; nucleotides outside the gene matches: 6. As DNA, the CDR3 is TGTGCCAGCAGGGAACCGGGACAGAGCAATCAGCCCCAGCATTTT. Encoded protein: CASREPGQSNQPQHF.

The CDR3 sequence: CASSTRDRPSGNTIYF. The CDR3 coding sequence is TGTGCCAGCAGCACCAGAGACAGGCCCTCTGGAAACACCATATATTTT. V and J are TRBV7-9 and TRBJ1-3, with a tentative D call TRBD1 (6 bases). Germline CDR1 and CDR2: SEHNR and FQNEAQ (reference sequence). The CDR3 is 16 residues long. The V gene lost 5 bases and the J gene lost 0 bases, with 14 bases spanning the gap.

The chain employs TRBV10-1 and TRBJ1-2; D may be TRBD1 (5 bases). Germline CDR1 reads WNHNN; CDR2 reads SYGVQD (reference sequence). The V end was cut by 5 bases, the J end by 4 bases, with 14 bases between. There are 14 residues in the CDR3. CDR3: CASSMDNPAYGYTF. CDR3 nucleotide sequence: TGCGCCAGCAGTATGGACAATCCTGCCTATGGCTACACCTTC.

The chain couples TRBV19 to TRBJ2-7; weak D call: TRBD1 (6 bases). CDR3 length: 13 amino acids. Germline V gene sequence: CDR1 LNHDA, CDR2 SQIVND (reference sequence). Trimming took 5 bases from V and 4 from J, leaving 12 bases between them. The DNA for the CDR3 is TGTGCCAGTAGTTCCCGGGACATTTACGAGCAGTACTTC. Translation: CASSSRDIYEQYF.

This sequence joins TRBV5-5 and TRBJ1-2; D is undetermined. V was trimmed by 4 bases and J by 3 bases, leaving 7 bases between them. This CDR3 has 12 residues. Germline CDR1 and CDR2: SGHKS and YYEKEE (reference sequence). CDR3 sequence: CASSPSYYGYTF. CDR3 in DNA: TGTGCCAGCAGCCCGAGTTACTATGGCTACACCTTC.

The chain employs TRBV27 and TRBJ1-1; D is ambiguous. V lost 5 bases and J lost 1, with 11 bases in between. CDR1 and CDR2 from the germline V gene are MNHEY and SMNVEV (reference sequence). There are 14 residues in the CDR3. CDR3 sequence reads: CASSRSLPNTEAFF. The CDR3 DNA reads TGTGCCAGCAGTCGGTCCCTTCCGAACACTGAAGCTTTCTTT.

This chain links TRBV5-1 with TRBJ2-3, with 7 bases that match TRBD1. CDR1 SGHRS and CDR2 YFSETQ come from the germline V gene. The CDR3 covers 18 residues. The trim removed 0 bases at V and 4 bases at J, leaving 14 bases unmatched. In DNA, the CDR3 is TGCGCCAGCAGCTTGGGGTTAGGACCGGGACAGAACTCAGATACGCAGTATTTT. Its protein product is CASSLGLGPGQNSDTQYF.

The chain couples TRBV5-1 to TRBJ2-7; possible D gene TRBD1, 5 bases. The V end was cut by 0 bases, the J end by 0 bases, with 10 bases between. CDR1 SGHRS and CDR2 YFSETQ come from the germline V gene. The CDR3 totals 15 residues. CDR3 sequence: CASSLAPTASYEQYF. The CDR3 nucleotides read TGCGCCAGCAGCTTGGCCCCGACAGCCTCCTACGAGCAGTACTTC.

The rearrangement links TRBV30 to TRBJ1-5, with 9 bases matching TRBD1. The CDR3 sequence is 14 residues long. Germline loops: CDR1 GTSNPN, CDR2 SVGIG (reference sequence). After removal of 5 bases from V and 2 bases from J, the junction contained 4 bases not matched to a gene. In DNA form, the CDR3 reads TGTGCCTGGGCGACAGGGGGTGGCAATCAGCCCCAGCATTTT. It yields the protein CAWATGGGNQPQHF. The full variable domain, completed using reference TRBV30 and TRBJ1-5, is SQTIHQWPATLVQPVGSPLSLECTVEGTSNPNLYWYRQAAGRGLQLLFYSVGIGQISSEVPQNLSASRPQDRQFILSSKKLLLSDSGFYLCAWATGGGNQPQHFGDGTRLSIL.

This CDR3 reads CASVSSAGSTDTQYF. The CDR3 DNA follows: TGTGCCAGCGTGTCATCGGCGGGAAGCACAGATACGCAGTATTTT. This chain connects TRBV6-1 to TRBJ2-3; a weak D match, TRBD2 (6 bases). Trimming removed 8 bases from V and 0 bases from J, with 15 bases in between. The germline V gene encodes CDR1 MNHNS and CDR2 SASEGT. The CDR3 spans 15 residues.

The genes are TRBV6-5 and TRBJ2-2; 8 bases agree with TRBD2. CDR3 length: 16 amino acids. The ends lost 4 bases at V and 6 bases at J; junction bases unmatched: 10. Germline CDR1 reads MNHEY; CDR2 reads SVGAGI. The CDR3, as DNA: TGTGCCAGCAGTTGGGCTACTAGCGGCGGGCCCGGGGAGCTGTTTTTT. Translating it yields CASSWATSGGPGELFF.

The rearrangement joins TRBV6-5 to TRBJ2-1; 13 nucleotides match TRBD2. The length of the CDR3 is 16 residues. Unmatched junction bases numbered 6, after V lost 2 bases and J lost 8 bases. Per germline, CDR1 MNHEY and CDR2 SVGAGI. Here the CDR3 reads CASSYRTSGGFHEQFF. For the CDR3, the DNA is TGTGCCAGCAGTTACCGGACTAGCGGGGGATTCCATGAGCAGTTCTTC.

The genes are TRBV5-1 and TRBJ1-1; no firm D call. The germline CDR1 and CDR2 sequences are SGHRS and YFSETQ. Trimming shortened V by 0 bases and J by 6 bases, and 9 bases separated the two germline ends. This CDR3 spans 13 amino acids. The DNA for the CDR3 is TGCGCCAGCAGCTTGGGACGGGTCGCTGAAGCTTTCTTT. This encodes CASSLGRVAEAFF.

The chain couples TRBV5-8 to TRBJ2-7; possible D gene TRBD2, 6 bases. CDR3 size: 13 residues. Germline values: CDR1 SGHTS, CDR2 YDEGEE. Trimming stripped 4 bases from V and 7 bases from J, with 15 bases between. The CDR3 DNA reads as TGTGCCAGCAGCCTGGACCGCCGGGGGGAGCAGTACTTC. Amino acids: CASSLDRRGEQYF.

This clone appeared a single time. CDR3 nucleotides: TGTGCCATCGTTCCTGAGCCCTACAATGAGCAGTTCTTC. Amino acid sequence: CAIVPEPYNEQFF. The chain recombines TRBV5-4 with TRBJ2-1; D is ambiguous. The CDR3 covers 13 residues. Germline values: CDR1 SGHNT, CDR2 YYREEE (reference sequence). Trimming removed 9 bases at V and 2 bases at J, with 12 bases between.

The chain couples TRBV7-8 to TRBJ1-2; 12 bases line up with TRBD1. V lost 0 bases to trimming and J lost 8 bases; unmatched junction nucleotides: 4. The germline CDR1 and CDR2 sequences are SGHVS and FQNEAQ. This CDR3 is built from 15 residues. The CDR3 is CASSLARDRGRGYTF. CDR3 in DNA: TGTGCCAGCAGCTTAGCTCGGGACAGGGGGCGAGGCTACACCTTC.

The chain recombines TRBV18 with TRBJ2-3, with 8 positions matching TRBD1. The germline V gene encodes CDR1 KGHSH and CDR2 LQKENI. V shed 4 bases, J shed 11 bases, and the junction held 17 bases outside the gene matches. The CDR3 sequence is 16 residues long. CDR3 in DNA: TGTGCCAGCTCACGCGCCCCAGGGGGCGCGCAAGGAGGGCAGTATTTT. Amino acids: CASSRAPGGAQGGQYF.

The chain carries TRBV9 and TRBJ1-1; possibly TRBD1 for D (5 bases). With 0 bases removed from V and 3 bases from J, the gap between germline ends came to 9 bases. The germline CDR1 and CDR2 sequences are SGDLS and YYNGEE. The CDR3 is 14 residues long. CDR3 sequence: CASSVVWGDTEAFF. CDR3 bases: TGTGCCAGCAGCGTAGTCTGGGGGGACACTGAAGCTTTCTTT.

The V call is TRBV28, the J call TRBJ1-1; weak D call: TRBD1 (6 bases). CDR1 is MDHEN, CDR2 SYDVKM, per germline. The germline V and J ends were trimmed by 6 bases and 11 bases, with 22 bases remaining between them. The CDR3 is made up of 14 amino acids. CDR3 amino acids: CASSMTGGFLEAFF. CDR3 nucleotide sequence: TGTGCCAGCAGCATGACAGGCGGCTTTTTGGAGGCTTTCTTT. Combining the CDR3 with reference TRBV28 and TRBJ1-1 gives the whole variable domain DVKVTQSSRYLVKRTGEKVFLECVQDMDHENMFWYRQDPGLGLRLIYFSYDVKMKEKGDIPEGYSVSREKKERFSLILESASTNQTSMYLCASSMTGGFLEAFFGQGTRLTVV.

V and J are TRBV12-5 and TRBJ2-4; TRBD1 aligns across 7 bases. Germline assignment: CDR1 LGHNT and CDR2 FRNRAP. V lost 5 bases to trimming and J lost 10 bases; unmatched junction nucleotides: 11. The CDR3 contains 14 residues. The DNA of the CDR3 is TGTGCTAGTGGTGCAAAGGGACAGAATAGGATTCAGTACTTC. As protein: CASGAKGQNRIQYF.

This clone was observed once. This chain connects TRBV15 to TRBJ1-4, with TRBD1 matching over 11 bases. Germline CDR1 and CDR2: LNHNV and YYDKDF (reference sequence). J gave up 8 bases and V 4 bases, and 6 bases lay outside the gene matches. CDR3 length equals 15 residues. This CDR3 is CATSTGQGAQEKLFF. CDR3 coding DNA: TGTGCCACCAGCACAGGACAGGGGGCTCAAGAAAAACTGTTTTTT.